The clone carrying this T cell receptor beta chain has only a few counts. The data are from a study of cytomegalovirus exposure and HLA in healthy donors. PCR employed 60 Vbeta and 13 Jbeta primers. Libraries were prepared by immunoSEQ multiplex PCR; TCRdb keeps only in-frame clonotypes and omits some of them. The sample includes 160,000 or so clones, around 80% of them seen just once. Germline CDR1 SGHDT, CDR2 YYEEEE. The V end lost 5 bases, the J end lost 3 bases, and 12 bases lay between the germline ends. The CDR3 spans 14 residues. The gene calls are TRBV5-6 and TRBJ1-3, with TRBD1 as a possible D gene (5 bases). This clonotype was obtained from a female donor in good health and CMV-seronegative. Material for sequencing was PBMCs. DNA of the CDR3: TGTGCCAGCAGATTCCGGGACTATGGAAACACCATATATTTT. Translation: CASRFRDYGNTIYF.